This T cell receptor beta chain is drawn from a study of tumor-infiltrating lymphocytes in oesophageal squamous cell carcinoma. MiXCR, run by TCRdb on the PCR reads, gives a single entry per CDR3 protein. Of 15,000 to 20,000 distinct CDR3 sequences listed, around 40% are singletons. Many counts were recorded for this clonotype. Trimming left V 7 bases short and J 1 base short, with 15 bases between. The CDR3 spans 15 residues. Germline values: CDR1 MNHNS, CDR2 SASEGT. Source material: normal esophageal tissue next to the tumor. The chain has TRBV6-1 and TRBJ2-3, with TRBD2 as a possible D gene (7 bases). This clonotype originated in a female donor with esophageal squamous cell carcinoma. DNA for the CDR3: TGTGCCAGCAAAAACCGGGGGGCGGGCACAGATACGCAGTATTTT. The encoded protein is CASKNRGAGTDTQYF.